This TCR beta chain was recovered during a study of CD8+CD57+ T cells in acquired aplastic anemia. Study in general: Recorded DNA amounts for sorted CD4+ and CD8+ cells had an average of around 3.4 ug. Overall study findings and caveats: About 29 CD8+ CDR3 sequences occurred in both the patients and the controls. Patients showed no significant difference from controls in CD8+ Simpson's diversity.

Points on this clonotype: As yet, its antigen is unknown.

Genomic DNA was employed as the template in profiling TCR beta VDJ and CDR3. TCRdb re-analysed the reads in MiXCR, keeping a single row per CDR3 protein. The sample includes 150,000 or so distinct CDR3 sequences, about 52% of them seen just once. Germline CDR1 SGDLS, CDR2 YYNGEE. V lost 4 bases, J lost 0 bases, and 15 bases lay in between. CDR3 length equals 16 residues. Sequencing involved patients with CD8+CD57+ cell expansion previously shown by flow cytometry. Blood sampling was performed on the patients, and none of them had received therapy by then. The sequence came from a human donor with aplastic anemia. This chain joins TRBV9 and TRBJ2-3; either TRBD1 or TRBD2 may supply D (6 bases each). The sample consisted of sorted CD4+, CD8+, or CD8+CD57+ T cells (not recorded which) from PBMCs. The CDR3 protein is CASSPSGGPSTDTQYF. DNA of the CDR3: TGTGCCAGCAGCCCTAGTGGGGGGCCTAGCACAGATACGCAGTATTTT.